This TCR beta chain was identified during a study of OX40 agonist ivuxolimab in advanced cancers. TCRdb's table, derived via immunoSEQ multiplex PCR, lists solely in-frame clones and lacks some. The sample includes tens of thousands of clones, around 83% of them seen just once. This TCR derives from an adult with an advanced solid tumor such as melanoma, head and neck, liver or kidney cancer. Sequenced material: CD4+ or CD8+ T cells sorted from blood, taken in a trial of the OX40 agonist ivuxolimab.

The CDR3 sequence is CAIGSTDTQYF. The CDR3 nucleotides are TGTGCCATCGGGTCGACAGATACGCAGTATTTT. This chain connects TRBV6-5 to TRBJ2-3; no reliable D call. This CDR3 has 11 amino acids. CDR1 MNHEY and CDR2 SVGAGI come from the germline V gene. V was clipped by 10 bases and J by 3 bases, with 8 bases between them.